Sequencing of this TCR beta chain was carried out in a study of PD-L1 blockade in urothelial cancer. About the study: In the patient group, most of the roughly 30 were males with bladder-origin urothelial cancer. Blood-derived samples held a median roughly 140,000 T cells. Study-wide points: When pretreatment blood TCR clonality was below the median, it predicted better survival.

This clone appeared a few times. Antigen unknown. Time point described: pretreatment peripheral blood. Data came from immunoSEQ multiplex PCR; TCRdb stores just in-frame clones and leaves some out. The repertoire includes approximately 50,000 clones, around four fifths of them detected once, and about 3% sits in the top ten. The CDR3 spans 14 residues. Looked up from germline, CDR1 is SGHTA and CDR2 is FQGNSA. The trim removed 5 bases at V and 6 bases at J, leaving 9 bases unmatched. This sequence was found in a man in his 70s with urothelial cancer. V gene TRBV7-2 combines with J gene TRBJ2-7, with 8 nucleotides matching TRBD1. The specimen comprised PBMCs, sampled around atezolizumab (anti-PD-L1) treatment. The CDR3 is CASSQPSGGAEQYF. The CDR3 DNA reads as TGTGCCAGCAGCCAGCCGTCAGGGGGCGCCGAGCAGTACTTC.